Below are 6 T cell receptor beta chains sequenced from a single sample in a study of blood T cell repertoires in COVID-19. The table came from immunoSEQ multiplex PCR; TCRdb's copy has only in-frame clones and leaves some out. The sample includes about 150,000 clones, approximately 90% of them seen just once. The material sequenced was peripheral blood. Receptors were obtained from a woman between 40 and 50 years old with acute or convalescent COVID-19.

V is TRBV7-2 and J is TRBJ2-6; 10 bases are a match to TRBD1. Trimming cost V 1 base and J 0 bases; bases outside gene matches: 0. Germline V gene sequence: CDR1 SGHTA, CDR2 FQGNSA. The CDR3 covers 17 residues. The CDR3 bases are TGTGCCAGCAGCTTAGGGGACAGGGGCTCTGGGGCCAACGTCCTGACTTTC. Translated, it gives CASSLGDRGSGANVLTF.

V usage is TRBV2 and J usage is TRBJ1-6, with 9 positions matching TRBD1. J was trimmed by 11 bases and V by 10 bases; bases with no gene match: 6. There are 12 residues in the CDR3. Germline values: CDR1 SNHLY, CDR2 FYNNEI. The CDR3 here is CATGTGLPPLHF. CDR3 sequence (DNA): TGTGCCACGGGGACAGGGCTTCCACCCCTCCACTTT.

The genes are TRBV18 and TRBJ2-1, with 15 bases matching TRBD2. From germline, CDR1 is KGHSH and CDR2 LQKENI. This CDR3 spans 18 amino acids. Trimming at V came to 3 bases and at J to 2 bases, leaving 5 bases not matched to a gene. CDR3 in amino acids: CASSPRTSGRGTYNEQFF. The CDR3 DNA sequence: TGTGCCAGCTCACCGAGGACTAGCGGGAGGGGAACCTACAATGAGCAGTTCTTC.

The rearrangement links TRBV28 to TRBJ2-6; 7 bases are a match to TRBD1. Trimming took 6 bases from V and 0 from J; bases not matched to a gene: 2. This CDR3 is 15 amino acids long. The germline V gene encodes CDR1 MDHEN and CDR2 SYDVKM. CDR3 in DNA: TGTGCCAGCAGACCAGGGGGCTCTGGGGCCAACGTCCTGACTTTC. Translating it yields CASRPGGSGANVLTF.

The chain uses TRBV6-4 and TRBJ2-1; 9 nucleotides line up with TRBD2. Germline CDR1 reads MRHNA; CDR2 reads SNTAGT. V lost 0 bases and J lost 9; bases outside the gene matches: 12. CDR3 length: 17 residues. The CDR3 nucleotides read TGTGCCAGCAGTGACTCTGGTTTAGCGGGAGATATAGGTGAGCAGTTCTTC. This translates into CASSDSGLAGDIGEQFF.

In its sample, this clone was seen a few times. The rearrangement links TRBV10-3 to TRBJ1-6; possibly TRBD1 for D (5 bases). The CDR3 contains 13 residues. CDR1 is ENHRY and CDR2 is SYGVKD in the germline V gene. V lost 10 bases to trimming and J lost 7 bases, with 14 bases between them. CDR3 protein: CATKTDLNSPLHF. The CDR3 DNA reads TGTGCCACCAAGACAGACCTCAATTCACCCCTCCACTTT.